Each of the 32 T cell receptor beta chains below was sequenced from the same sample in a study of CD8+ T cells in alopecia areata (dated by TCRdb to 2017 to 2018). The protocol used for the library was the immunoSEQ multiplex PCR assay. RNA was extracted from all samples and reverse transcribed into cDNA as template for TCR sequencing. Entries here come from immuneACCESS through TCRdb and include only in-frame sequences with V and J called. Some clones fail to appear in such tables; in the studies checked, an unresolved V gene covers under half of the shortfall, and the cause of the remainder is unknown. In this sample the table shows some 100,000 clones, about 61% of which occur a single time. Roughly 3.1% of the sample rests with the top ten. Sequences were obtained from CD4+ T cells sorted from blood. The receptors were gathered from a human donor in good health.

This clone has only a few counts. J is TRBJ2-7 and V is TRBV5-8; D is tentatively TRBD1 or TRBD2 (6 bases each). This CDR3 spans 15 amino acids. CDR1 is SGHTS, CDR2 YDEGEE, per germline. V lost 4 bases to trimming and J lost 1 base, with 15 bases between them. DNA of the CDR3: TGTGCCAGCAGCCGCGAGGGGGGACTTTCCTACGAGCAGTACTTC. Amino acid sequence: CASSREGGLSYEQYF.

This clone came up once. The genes are TRBV19 and TRBJ1-1; no definite D call. Germline-derived CDR1 and CDR2 are LNHDA and SQIVND (reference sequence). Trimming took 6 bases from V and 6 from J, leaving 17 bases between them. The CDR3 consists of 14 residues. CDR3 nucleotides: TGTGCCAGTAGGGAGCACAGCCAATCCGCTGAAGCTTTCTTT. Protein sequence: CASREHSQSAEAFF.

CDR3 nucleotides: TGTGCCGGCAGGGGACTCCTCGGGGCGCAGTTCTTC. It yields the protein CAGRGLLGAQFF. The chain couples TRBV30 to TRBJ2-1; either TRBD1 or TRBD2 may fit D (6 bases each). V lost 8 bases, J lost 12 bases, and 20 bases lay in between. Germline CDR1 and CDR2: GTSNPN and SVGIG (reference sequence). The CDR3 is 12 residues long.

Here the CDR3 DNA reads TGTGCCTCCCAACCGGGGGGATCTGGGGCCAACGTCCTGACTTTC. Translation gives CASQPGGSGANVLTF. The gene calls are TRBV6-1 and TRBJ2-6, with TRBD2 identical over 7 bases. CDR1 is MNHNS, CDR2 SASEGT, per germline. This CDR3 spans 15 amino acids. Unmatched junction bases numbered 8, after V lost 11 bases and J lost 1 base.

The V call is TRBV27, the J call TRBJ1-5; D is undetermined. CDR3 length equals 13 residues. Germline CDR1 reads MNHEY; CDR2 reads SMNVEV (reference sequence). The germline V and J ends were trimmed by 2 bases and 7 bases, with 9 bases remaining between them. The CDR3 reads CASSLEVGQPQHF. In nucleotides, the CDR3 is TGTGCCAGCAGTTTAGAAGTCGGGCAGCCCCAGCATTTT.

CDR3 sequence reads: CASSRPGGTDTQYF. For the CDR3, the DNA is TGTGCCAGCAGCCGCCCGGGGGGAACAGATACGCAGTATTTT. The rearrangement joins TRBV6-5 to TRBJ2-3, with 7 bases fitting TRBD2. The germline gives CDR1 MNHEY, CDR2 SVGAGI. V lost 6 bases, J lost 3 bases, and 6 bases stayed unmatched. The CDR3 totals 14 residues.

This rearrangement joins TRBV29-1 to TRBJ2-1, with D perhaps TRBD1 (6 bases). Looked up from germline, CDR1 is SQVTM and CDR2 is ANQGSEA. V dropped 7 bases and J dropped 6 bases, with 10 bases sitting between them. The CDR3 covers 11 residues. The CDR3 protein is CSARDTNEQFF. CDR3 in DNA: TGCAGCGCTCGGGACACCAATGAGCAGTTCTTC.

J is TRBJ1-2 and V is TRBV6-1, with TRBD1 matching over 8 bases. Germline V gene lookup returns CDR1 MNHNS and CDR2 SASEGT. V gave up 7 bases and J gave up 7 bases; unmatched junction bases: 14. The CDR3 spans 15 residues. CDR3 in amino acids: CASTSPDRGKAGYTF. For the CDR3, the DNA is TGTGCCAGCACTTCCCCCGACAGGGGAAAGGCTGGCTACACCTTC.

V is TRBV5-1 and J is TRBJ1-1, with TRBD1 as a possible D gene (6 bases). V shed 2 bases and J shed 5 bases, with 19 bases lying between them. This CDR3 is built from 16 residues. CDR1 is SGHRS and CDR2 is YFSETQ in the germline V gene. Here the CDR3 DNA reads TGCGCCAGCAGCTTCGCCCTCAGGGGAGGAGGTACTGAAGCTTTCTTT. Amino acids: CASSFALRGGGTEAFF.

The chain is built from TRBV18 and TRBJ2-2, with unresolved D. Trimming stripped 3 bases from V and 0 bases from J, with 8 bases between. CDR1 and CDR2 from the germline V gene are KGHSH and LQKENI. The length of the CDR3 is 15 residues. The DNA of the CDR3 is TGTGCCAGCTCACCTCTTATCCCGAACACCGGGGAGCTGTTTTTT. It yields the protein CASSPLIPNTGELFF.

The CDR3 bases are TGCAGCGTTGTGGTTAGCGGGGGCCTACGGGGCACCGGGGAGCTGTTTTTT. Residues: CSVVVSGGLRGTGELFF. V usage is TRBV29-1 and J usage is TRBJ2-2, with 9 bases lining up with TRBD2. The length of the CDR3 is 17 residues. The ends lost 4 bases at V and 4 bases at J; junction bases unmatched: 13. Germline-derived CDR1 and CDR2 are SQVTM and ANQGSEA.

This clone showed up just once. The V and J genes are TRBV5-5 and TRBJ2-3; 7 nucleotides line up with TRBD2. In germline, CDR1 is SGHKS, CDR2 YYEKEE (reference sequence). V lost 2 bases to trimming and J lost 4 bases; unmatched junction nucleotides: 4. This CDR3 is built from 14 residues. The CDR3 reads CASSLTSAPDTQYF. CDR3 in DNA: TGTGCCAGCAGCTTAACTAGCGCCCCAGATACGCAGTATTTT.

This sequence joins TRBV2 and TRBJ2-7; 9 bases are shared with TRBD1. V shed 3 bases and J 4 bases; nucleotides not matched to a gene: 7. CDR1 is SNHLY and CDR2 is FYNNEI in the germline V gene. The length of the CDR3 is 15 residues. CDR3 DNA: TGTGCCAGCAGTGAGATAGGACAGGGGAGGTACGAGCAGTACTTC. Protein sequence: CASSEIGQGRYEQYF.

V gene TRBV30 combines with J gene TRBJ2-5; D unclear. CDR3 size: 13 residues. Germline CDR1 is GTSNPN and CDR2 is SVGIG (reference sequence). Trimming removed 0 bases at V and 6 bases at J, with 11 bases between. CDR3 protein: CAWSVPGRQTQYF. For the CDR3, the DNA is TGTGCCTGGAGTGTACCCGGGCGACAGACCCAGTACTTC.

V is TRBV6-1 and J is TRBJ2-7; 10 bases align to TRBD2. In germline, CDR1 is MNHNS, CDR2 SASEGT. This CDR3 is 15 amino acids long. Trimming at V came to 4 bases and at J to 5 bases, leaving 8 bases not matched to a gene. The CDR3 nucleotides read TGTGCCAGCAGTGGGTCTAGCGGGGGAGTCCACGAGCAGTACTTC. Its protein is CASSGSSGGVHEQYF.

J is TRBJ2-1 and V is TRBV30, with a weak D call TRBD1 (5 bases). From germline, CDR1 is GTSNPN and CDR2 SVGIG (reference sequence). The CDR3 has 14 amino acids. Trimming shortened V by 5 bases and J by 0 bases, and 11 bases separated the two germline ends. CDR3 amino acids: CAWDRSSSYNEQFF. CDR3 in DNA: TGTGCCTGGGACAGATCAAGCTCCTACAATGAGCAGTTCTTC. The full variable domain, rest sourced from reference TRBV30 and TRBJ2-1, is SQTIHQWPATLVQPVGSPLSLECTVEGTSNPNLYWYRQAAGRGLQLLFYSVGIGQISSEVPQNLSASRPQDRQFILSSKKLLLSDSGFYLCAWDRSSSYNEQFFGPGTRLTVL.

This clone was recorded a few times. V usage is TRBV6-1 and J usage is TRBJ2-3; 9 bases agree with TRBD1. V lost 10 bases, J lost 3 bases, and 11 bases stayed unmatched. The length of the CDR3 is 15 residues. Germline CDR1 and CDR2: MNHNS and SASEGT. The CDR3 DNA sequence: TGTGCCACCATAAGCGGGACAGGGAATACAGATACGCAGTATTTT. It encodes CATISGTGNTDTQYF.

The CDR3, as DNA: TGTGCCAGCAGTGAACTGGGGGGACGGTTCTCTGGAAACACCATATATTTT. This encodes CASSELGGRFSGNTIYF. The rearrangement links TRBV25-1 to TRBJ1-3, with D maybe TRBD1 (5 bases). Germline CDR1 and CDR2: MGHDK and SYGVNS. With 2 bases removed from V and 0 bases from J, the gap between germline ends came to 14 bases. The CDR3 covers 17 residues.

The rearrangement links TRBV30 to TRBJ2-3; D is possibly TRBD1 or TRBD2 (5 bases each). This CDR3 is built from 14 residues. Germline V gene sequence: CDR1 GTSNPN, CDR2 SVGIG (reference sequence). V was clipped by 2 bases and J by 0 bases, with 9 bases between them. CDR3 DNA: TGTGCCTGGAGTCGGGGCAAGAGCACAGATACGCAGTATTTT. It translates to CAWSRGKSTDTQYF.

This sequence joins TRBV27 and TRBJ1-5, with D possibly being TRBD1 (5 bases). The V gene's germline CDR1 is MNHEY and CDR2 SMNVEV (reference sequence). The CDR3 has 15 residues. Trimming removed 2 bases from V and 6 bases from J, with 14 bases in between. This CDR3 reads CASSLRGGESQPQHF. In DNA form, the CDR3 reads TGTGCCAGCAGTTTAAGGGGTGGAGAAAGTCAGCCCCAGCATTTT.

This rearrangement joins TRBV11-2 to TRBJ2-5; TRBD1 might be the D (7 bases). Germline CDR1 is SGHAT and CDR2 is FQNNGV. This CDR3 comprises 16 residues. Trimming took 1 base from V and 5 from J, leaving 17 bases between them. DNA for the CDR3: TGTGCCAGCAGCTTAGGAGGAGGGGGCTTCGGGGAGACCCAGTACTTC. This encodes CASSLGGGGFGETQYF.

This clone came up a few times. V and J are TRBV4-1 and TRBJ2-1; either TRBD1 or TRBD2 may fit D (6 bases each). Germline V gene lookup returns CDR1 MGHRA and CDR2 YSYEKL. This CDR3 contains 16 residues. V dropped 5 bases and J dropped 9 bases, with 23 bases sitting between them. This CDR3 is CASSRGVIVAEGEQFF. CDR3 DNA sequence: TGCGCCAGCAGCAGGGGGGTTATCGTCGCTGAGGGTGAGCAGTTCTTC.

In its sample, this clone was seen a few times. This chain uses TRBV30 with TRBJ1-2, with TRBD1 matching over 8 bases. V shed 3 bases and J 2 bases; nucleotides not matched to a gene: 8. The CDR3 contains 15 residues. The V gene's germline CDR1 is GTSNPN and CDR2 SVGIG (reference sequence). The CDR3 coding sequence is TGTGCCTGGAGCGCCGGGACAGGTTACAACTATGGCTACACCTTC. Translated: CAWSAGTGYNYGYTF.

In its sample, this clone was seen once. V gene TRBV4-1 combines with J gene TRBJ2-5; D perhaps matches TRBD2 (6 bases). Germline CDR1 MGHRA, CDR2 YSYEKL. V gave up 4 bases and J gave up 5 bases, with 14 bases separating them. The CDR3 consists of 14 residues. CDR3 in amino acids: CASSPQLGRETQYF. The DNA of the CDR3 is TGCGCCAGCAGCCCACAGCTGGGGAGGGAGACCCAGTACTTC.

In this sample, this clone turned up once. This chain joins TRBV30 and TRBJ2-7; D gene unclear. This CDR3 has 12 amino acids. Germline lookup yields CDR1 GTSNPN and CDR2 SVGIG (reference sequence). Trimming cost V 5 bases and J 11 bases, with 19 bases left between them. This CDR3 reads CAWLTQDGSEYF. DNA of the CDR3: TGTGCCTGGCTTACCCAGGACGGCTCTGAGTACTTC.

V gene TRBV6-6 combines with J gene TRBJ1-1; weak D call: TRBD1 (5 bases). Trimming removed 3 bases from V and 8 bases from J, with 10 bases in between. This CDR3 has 12 residues. The germline V gene encodes CDR1 MNHNY and CDR2 SVGAGI (reference sequence). CDR3 nucleotide sequence: TGTGCCAGCAGTTATGCGGCAGGGGAAGCTTTCTTT. Amino acid sequence: CASSYAAGEAFF.

This chain links TRBV29-1 with TRBJ1-2; D is undetermined. The germline V and J ends were trimmed by 2 bases and 8 bases, with 15 bases remaining between them. Germline lookup yields CDR1 SQVTM and CDR2 ANQGSEA. This CDR3 spans 13 amino acids. In DNA form, the CDR3 reads TGCAGCGTTGAACAGGAACCCGGTAGGGGCTACACCTTC. As protein: CSVEQEPGRGYTF.

V usage is TRBV30 and J usage is TRBJ1-2; unclear D gene. The CDR3 sequence is 11 residues long. Trimming stripped 0 bases from V and 8 bases from J, with 7 bases between. Germline values: CDR1 GTSNPN, CDR2 SVGIG (reference sequence). CDR3 sequence (DNA): TGTGCCTGGAGTGTACGTTCGGGCTACACCTTC. Residues: CAWSVRSGYTF.

In its sample, this clone was seen a few times. V is TRBV7-9 and J is TRBJ2-1; TRBD2 is a possible D gene (5 bases). V was cut by 7 bases and J by 1 base, with 8 bases left in between. The CDR3 spans 13 residues. CDR1 is SEHNR and CDR2 is FQNEAQ in the germline V gene (reference sequence). The CDR3 region has the DNA TGTGCCAGCATCTCGGGGTCCTACAATGAGCAGTTCTTC. It encodes CASISGSYNEQFF. Based on the CDR3 plus reference TRBV7-9 and TRBJ2-1, the full variable domain is DTGVSQNPRHKITKRGQNVTFRCDPISEHNRLYWYRQTLGQGPEFLTYFQNEAQLEKSRLLSDRFSAERPKGSFSTLEIQRTEQGDSAMYLCASISGSYNEQFFGPGTRLTVL.

CDR3 bases: TGTGCCTGGAGGAAAGAGGACAGGAACTACGAGCAGTACTTC. Translation gives CAWRKEDRNYEQYF. This chain joins TRBV30 and TRBJ2-7; 7 nucleotides match TRBD1. The length of the CDR3 is 14 residues. Germline trimming cut 3 bases from V and 3 bases from J; bases unmatched to any gene: 8. CDR1 and CDR2 (germline): GTSNPN, SVGIG (reference sequence).

The chain uses TRBV7-9 and TRBJ2-3, with unresolved D. CDR1 SEHNR and CDR2 FQNEAQ come from the germline V gene (reference sequence). This CDR3 comprises 14 residues. V lost 5 bases and J lost 0, with 9 bases in between. CDR3 bases: TGTGCCAGCAGCCCGTGGGCTAGCACAGATACGCAGTATTTT. It is translated as CASSPWASTDTQYF.

This clone was detected once. The rearrangement links TRBV27 to TRBJ1-5, with D maybe TRBD1 (6 bases). V was trimmed by 0 bases and J by 3 bases, leaving 12 bases between them. Germline loops: CDR1 MNHEY, CDR2 SMNVEV (reference sequence). This CDR3 has 16 amino acids. The CDR3 nucleotides are TGTGCCAGCAGTTTATCCCGGACAGTCTCCAATCAGCCCCAGCATTTT. Its protein product is CASSLSRTVSNQPQHF.